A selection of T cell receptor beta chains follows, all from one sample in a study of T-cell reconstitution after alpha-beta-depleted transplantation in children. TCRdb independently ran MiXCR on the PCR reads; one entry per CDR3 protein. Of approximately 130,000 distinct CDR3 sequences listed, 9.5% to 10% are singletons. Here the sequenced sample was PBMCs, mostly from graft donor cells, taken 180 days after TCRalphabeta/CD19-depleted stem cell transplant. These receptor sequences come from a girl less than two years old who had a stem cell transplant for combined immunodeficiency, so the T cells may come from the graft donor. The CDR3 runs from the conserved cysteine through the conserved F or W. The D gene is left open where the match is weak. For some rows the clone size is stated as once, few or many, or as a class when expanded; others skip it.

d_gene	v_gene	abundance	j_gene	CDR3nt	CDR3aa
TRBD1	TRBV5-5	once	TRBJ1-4	TGTGCCAGCAGCTCCGGGACAGGCCATGCAACTAATGAAAAACTGTTTTTT	CASSSGTGHATNEKLFF
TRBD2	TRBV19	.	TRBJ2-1	TGTGCCAGTAGTTTACTAGCGGGGGAGTACAATGAGCAGTTCTTC	CASSLLAGEYNEQFF
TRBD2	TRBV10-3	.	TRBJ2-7	TGTGCCATCAGTTCTCAAGGGGAGGGTCGGGAGCAGTACTTC	CAISSQGEGREQYF
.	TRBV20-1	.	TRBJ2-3	TGCAGTGCTAGCGGTTCGGCTAGTGTAGGCACAGATACGCAGTATTTT	CSASGSASVGTDTQYF
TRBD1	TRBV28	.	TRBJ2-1	TGTGCCAGCAGACTACCGGGACAGGGGTTTCATAAGGTCTTC	CASRLPGQGFHKVF
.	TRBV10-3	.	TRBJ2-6	TGTGCCATCAGTGAGTCTCGAGAAAGCCTCTCTGGGGCCAACGTCCTGACTTTC	CAISESRESLSGANVLTF
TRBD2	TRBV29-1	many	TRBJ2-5	TGCAGCGTCCGGGGGGGCCGGGAGACCCAGTACTTC	CSVRGGRETQYF
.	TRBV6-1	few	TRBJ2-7	TGTGCCAGCAGCCTCCCCAGGGGTAGCGGCTACGAGCAGTACTTC	CASSLPRGSGYEQYF
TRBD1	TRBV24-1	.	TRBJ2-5	TGTGCCACCAGCGACAGGGGAGCCCAAGAGACCCAGTACTTC	CATSDRGAQETQYF
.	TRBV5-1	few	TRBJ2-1	TGCGCCAGCAGCTTTGTGGCAGGGGTCAATTACAATGAGCAGTTCTTC	CASSFVAGVNYNEQFF
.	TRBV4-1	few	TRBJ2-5	TGCGCCAGCAGCCAAGATTGGGGGTCGGATCAAGAGACCCAGTACTTC	CASSQDWGSDQETQYF
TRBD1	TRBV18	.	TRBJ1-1	TGTGCCAGCTCACTAACGGGGACAGGGGTGATGAACACTGAAGCTTTCTTT	CASSLTGTGVMNTEAFF
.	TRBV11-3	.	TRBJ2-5	TGTGCCAGCAGCTTGGGGACAAACTGGGGAGAGACCCAGTACTTC	CASSLGTNWGETQYF
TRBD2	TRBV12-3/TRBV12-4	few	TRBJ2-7	TGTGCCAGCAGACTAGCGGGAGGGACCTACGAGCAGTACTTC	CASRLAGGTYEQYF
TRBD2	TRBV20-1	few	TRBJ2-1	TGCAGTGCACGGACTAGCGGGATATCCTCCTACAATGAGCAGTTCTTC	CSARTSGISSYNEQFF
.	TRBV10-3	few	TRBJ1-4	TGTGCCATCAGTGAAAGGGGGACTAATGAAAAACTGTTTTTT	CAISERGTNEKLFF
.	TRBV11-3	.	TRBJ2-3	TGTGCCAGCAGCTTCGAATCCCGGAGAGCAGATACGCAGTATTTT	CASSFESRRADTQYF
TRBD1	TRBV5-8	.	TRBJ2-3	TGTGCCAGCAGCTTTATGGGGGGGACAGGGATCCTCGGTACGCAGTATTTT	CASSFMGGTGILGTQYF
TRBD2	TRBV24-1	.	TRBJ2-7	TGTGCCACCAGTGATACTGCTAGCGGGAGCCCCTACGAGCAGTACTTC	CATSDTASGSPYEQYF
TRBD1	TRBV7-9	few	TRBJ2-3	TGTGCCAGCAGTCCCAGGGGGACAGGGGACGATACGCAGTATTTT	CASSPRGTGDDTQYF
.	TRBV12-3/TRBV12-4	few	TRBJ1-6	TGTGCCAGCAGTTGGAATAGGGGGGGCGGGAACTATAATTCACCCCTCCACTTT	CASSWNRGGGNYNSPLHF
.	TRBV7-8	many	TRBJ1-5	TGTGCCAGCAGCTTATACAGGACCTATAGCAATCAGCCCCAGCATTTT	CASSLYRTYSNQPQHF
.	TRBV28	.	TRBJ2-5	TGTGCCAGCGAGCCCGCCGCCGGATACCTCCAAGAGACCCAGTACTTC	CASEPAAGYLQETQYF
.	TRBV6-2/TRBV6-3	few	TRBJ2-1	TGTGCCAGCAGTTACTCGACCCAGGGGACCTACAATGAGCAGTTCTTC	CASSYSTQGTYNEQFF
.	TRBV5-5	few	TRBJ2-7	TGTGCCAGCAGCTCCGGGGCGACGTTTAGCTCCTACGAGCAGTACTTC	CASSSGATFSSYEQYF
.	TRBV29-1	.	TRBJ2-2	TGCAGCGCTCGGATAGGGTGGAACACCGGGGAGCTGTTTTTT	CSARIGWNTGELFF
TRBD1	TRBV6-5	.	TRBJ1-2	TGTGCCAGCAGTTACGGGCGACAGGGCCTGTATGGCTACACCTTC	CASSYGRQGLYGYTF
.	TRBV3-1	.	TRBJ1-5	TGTGCCAGCAGCCAGACCGGGACCCAGGGCGGTTGGCAGCCCCAGCATTTT	CASSQTGTQGGWQPQHF